The next 32 T cell receptor beta chains were all read from a single sample in a study of T cell responses to AZD1222 COVID-19 vaccine. Clones were read by immunoSEQ multiplex PCR, and TCRdb kept only the in-frame ones, dropping some. Of fewer than 110,000 clones listed, about 93% are singletons. Sequenced here: peripheral blood, sampled 28 days after the second AZD1222 dose. Every receptor here comes from an adult who received the AZD1222 COVID-19 vaccine.

The CDR3 region has the DNA TGTGCCCTGAGCGGGAGGGTTAGGTACGAGCAGTACTTC. Translated: CALSGRVRYEQYF. The chain uses TRBV27 and TRBJ2-7; 10 bases line up with TRBD2. The CDR3 totals 13 residues. Germline loops: CDR1 MNHEY, CDR2 SMNVEV (reference sequence). Losses at the gene ends were 11 bases for V and 4 bases for J; bases not matched to a gene: 8.

This chain uses TRBV4-1 with TRBJ2-1, with a tentative D call TRBD2 (5 bases). V lost 0 bases and J lost 3, with 15 bases in between. The CDR3 loop spans 17 amino acids. Germline V gene sequence: CDR1 MGHRA, CDR2 YSYEKL. This CDR3 is CASSQEAGSGFYNEQFF. CDR3 coding DNA: TGCGCCAGCAGCCAAGAGGCTGGAAGCGGTTTCTACAATGAGCAGTTCTTC.

The chain uses TRBV11-2 and TRBJ1-2; the D gene is possibly TRBD1 (5 bases). In germline, CDR1 is SGHAT, CDR2 FQNNGV. The V end lost 6 bases, the J end lost 5 bases, and 16 bases lay between the germline ends. This CDR3 has 14 amino acids. The CDR3 is CASSLGGVGYGYTF. CDR3 coding DNA: TGTGCCAGCAGTTTGGGGGGTGTAGGGTATGGCTACACCTTC.

This clone was recorded a few times. This chain uses TRBV2 with TRBJ2-2; 7 nucleotides agree with TRBD2. J lost 1 base, V lost 6 bases, and 5 bases had no gene match. Per the germline V gene, CDR1 is SNHLY and CDR2 is FYNNEI. The CDR3 consists of 15 residues. The CDR3, as DNA: TGTGCCAGCAGAACCGGGACTATGAACACCGGGGAGCTGTTTTTT. Residues: CASRTGTMNTGELFF.

V gene TRBV5-4 combines with J gene TRBJ2-1; 10 nucleotides align to TRBD2. Germline-derived CDR1 and CDR2 are SGHNT and YYREEE (reference sequence). V shed 9 bases, J shed 6 bases, and the junction held 12 bases outside the gene matches. The CDR3 totals 15 residues. The CDR3 region is CAIILTSGRANEQFF. DNA for the CDR3: TGTGCCATCATCCTCACGAGCGGGAGGGCCAATGAGCAGTTCTTC.

In nucleotides, the CDR3 is TGTGCCAGTAGTATCCGCGGACAGGTCTCCTACGAGCAGTACTTC. Its translation: CASSIRGQVSYEQYF. The V call is TRBV19, the J call TRBJ2-7; 7 bases fit TRBD1. The CDR3 is made up of 15 amino acids. Germline trimming cut 3 bases from V and 0 bases from J; bases unmatched to any gene: 5. Germline CDR1 and CDR2: LNHDA and SQIVND (reference sequence).

This sequence joins TRBV14 and TRBJ1-2; TRBD1 aligns across 7 bases. The CDR3 length is 13 residues. After removal of 1 base from V and 6 bases from J, the junction contained 2 bases not matched to a gene. Germline V gene data show CDR1 as SGHDN and CDR2 as FVKESK. DNA for the CDR3: TGTGCCAGCAGCCAAGGACAGGGCGATGGCTACACCTTC. The encoded protein is CASSQGQGDGYTF.

The gene calls are TRBV9 and TRBJ1-2; 10 nucleotides line up with TRBD1. This CDR3 comprises 15 residues. Germline assignment: CDR1 SGDLS and CDR2 YYNGEE. V trimming: 4 bases; J trimming: 2 bases; junction bases outside the gene matches: 5. The CDR3 sequence: CASSRWGQGNYGYTF. For the CDR3, the DNA is TGTGCCAGCAGCCGGTGGGGACAGGGGAACTATGGCTACACCTTC.

The rearrangement links TRBV4-3 to TRBJ2-1, with TRBD2 identical over 11 bases. This CDR3 is built from 17 residues. J lost 7 bases, V lost 0 bases, and 8 bases had no gene match. CDR1 and CDR2 from the germline V gene are LGHNA and YSLEER. The DNA of the CDR3 is TGCGCCAGCAGCCAAGAAGGTATAGCGGGAGGGAAAAATGAGCAGTTCTTC. It codes for CASSQEGIAGGKNEQFF.

The genes are TRBV5-1 and TRBJ1-5, with a weak D call TRBD1 (5 bases). The CDR3 is 15 amino acids. Per the germline V gene, CDR1 is SGHRS and CDR2 is YFSETQ. The V and J ends lost 0 bases and 6 bases respectively, with 13 bases between them. The chain's CDR3 is CASSLVAGSSQPQHF. CDR3 bases: TGCGCCAGCAGCTTGGTGGCAGGGAGTAGTCAGCCCCAGCATTTT.

The chain links TRBV28 to TRBJ1-2; 7 positions match TRBD1. With V trimmed by 5 bases and J by 3 bases, 9 bases remained unmatched. There are 15 residues in the CDR3. In germline, CDR1 is MDHEN, CDR2 SYDVKM. CDR3 in DNA: TGTGCCAGCAGTCTGGGGGGGACAGATGACTATGGCTACACCTTC. Residues: CASSLGGTDDYGYTF.

There are a few counts of this clone. The chain couples TRBV27 to TRBJ1-2; 7 positions match TRBD1. CDR1 is MNHEY, CDR2 SMNVEV, per germline (reference sequence). J gave up 4 bases and V 3 bases, and 8 bases lay outside the gene matches. The CDR3 sequence is 15 residues long. CDR3 protein: CASSFSETGFYGYTF. The CDR3 DNA reads TGTGCCAGCAGTTTTTCCGAGACAGGGTTCTATGGCTACACCTTC.

This clone has more than one count but fewer than ten. The gene calls are TRBV28 and TRBJ1-5, with TRBD1 matching over 9 bases. Trimming removed 9 bases from V and 6 bases from J; junction bases left unmatched: 12. Germline CDR1 and CDR2: MDHEN and SYDVKM. The CDR3 extends over 15 amino acids. The chain's CDR3 is CASPPGQGRFQPQHF. The DNA of the CDR3 is TGTGCCAGTCCCCCGGGACAGGGTCGTTTTCAGCCCCAGCATTTT. The full variable domain, completed using reference TRBV28 and TRBJ1-5, is DVKVTQSSRYLVKRTGEKVFLECVQDMDHENMFWYRQDPGLGLRLIYFSYDVKMKEKGDIPEGYSVSREKKERFSLILESASTNQTSMYLCASPPGQGRFQPQHFGDGTRLSIL.

The chain is built from TRBV18 and TRBJ2-1, with TRBD1 as a possible D gene (6 bases). V was pared by 2 bases and J by 8 bases, with 16 bases between. Germline lookup yields CDR1 KGHSH and CDR2 LQKENI. CDR3 size: 15 residues. CDR3 amino acids: CASSPFGQPSDEQFF. The CDR3 bases are TGTGCCAGCTCACCATTCGGACAGCCGAGCGATGAGCAGTTCTTC.

V and J are TRBV30 and TRBJ1-6; no definite D call. CDR3 size: 13 residues. CDR1 is GTSNPN, CDR2 SVGIG, per germline (reference sequence). V was shortened by 0 bases and J by 8 bases, with 8 bases between the two germline ends. DNA of the CDR3: TGTGCCTGGAGTGTAAGCCAAGATTCACCCCTCCACTTT. Protein: CAWSVSQDSPLHF.

The J gene is TRBJ1-6, the V gene TRBV14; TRBD1 matches at 10 bases. The CDR3 has 15 residues. V was clipped by 3 bases and J by 6 bases; unmatched bases: 2. CDR1 is SGHDN and CDR2 is FVKESK in the germline V gene. The CDR3 nucleotides read TGTGCCAGCAGCCACGGGACAGGGGTTAATTCACCCCTCCACTTT. Encoded protein: CASSHGTGVNSPLHF.

The gene calls are TRBV24-1 and TRBJ1-5; D is ambiguous. This CDR3 is 15 amino acids long. Trimming left V 5 bases short and J 5 bases short, with 15 bases between. Per the germline V gene, CDR1 is KGHDR and CDR2 is SFDVKD. The CDR3 reads CATSARGVWDQPQHF. The CDR3 DNA sequence: TGTGCCACCAGTGCTCGGGGTGTCTGGGATCAGCCCCAGCATTTT.

The chain combines TRBV9 with TRBJ1-6; D might be TRBD1 (5 bases). This CDR3 has 14 amino acids. V shed 4 bases and J shed 7 bases, with 12 bases lying between them. Germline assignment: CDR1 SGDLS and CDR2 YYNGEE. CDR3 in amino acids: CASSSRRDNSPLHF. DNA for the CDR3: TGTGCCAGCAGCTCAAGGAGGGACAATTCACCCCTCCACTTT.

V usage is TRBV7-9 and J usage is TRBJ1-1, with a weak D call TRBD1 (6 bases). V lost 2 bases and J lost 0, with 13 bases in between. The CDR3 consists of 16 residues. Germline V gene sequence: CDR1 SEHNR, CDR2 FQNEAQ (reference sequence). The CDR3 bases are TGTGCCAGCAGCTTAACATCCGGACAGCTGAACACTGAAGCTTTCTTT. Its translation is CASSLTSGQLNTEAFF.

The chain has TRBV11-2 and TRBJ1-5, with 8 positions matching TRBD1. This CDR3 comprises 15 residues. The V gene's germline CDR1 is SGHAT and CDR2 FQNNGV. V gave up 1 base and J gave up 9 bases; unmatched junction bases: 8. CDR3 bases: TGTGCCAGCAGCTTAGGGCGGACAGGGAGGCTGCCCCAGCATTTT. It encodes CASSLGRTGRLPQHF.

The chain recombines TRBV4-1 with TRBJ2-1, with 9 positions matching TRBD2. Trimming took 1 base from V and 7 from J; bases not matched to a gene: 8. CDR1 and CDR2 from the germline V gene are MGHRA and YSYEKL. The CDR3 spans 16 residues. The CDR3 sequence: CASSQVYSSGDNEQFF. In nucleotides, the CDR3 is TGCGCCAGCAGCCAAGTTTACTCTAGCGGGGATAATGAGCAGTTCTTC.

The genes are TRBV28 and TRBJ2-3; 8 bases fit TRBD1. The V segment lost 6 bases and the J segment 4 bases; nucleotides outside the gene matches: 9. The CDR3 spans 15 residues. Germline CDR1 is MDHEN and CDR2 is SYDVKM. The CDR3 here is CASSPDRVRADTQYF. CDR3 nucleotide sequence: TGTGCCAGCAGCCCGGACAGGGTGAGGGCAGATACGCAGTATTTT.

The V call is TRBV27, the J call TRBJ2-1, with unresolved D. Germline CDR1 and CDR2: MNHEY and SMNVEV (reference sequence). V lost 9 bases, J lost 4 bases, and 10 bases lay in between. The CDR3 spans 12 residues. CDR3 bases: TGTGCCAGTCACAACTTATACAATGAGCAGTTCTTC. Residues: CASHNLYNEQFF.

The chain has TRBV5-1 and TRBJ2-2, with 9 bases matching TRBD2. The CDR3 has 15 amino acids. Germline V lookup: CDR1 SGHRS, CDR2 YFSETQ. V gave up 5 bases and J gave up 6 bases; unmatched junction bases: 8. The CDR3, as DNA: TGCGCCAGCAGTAAACAAGCGGGGGGCGCCGGGGAGCTGTTTTTT. This codes for CASSKQAGGAGELFF. The full variable domain, with the rest looked up from reference TRBV5-1 and TRBJ2-2, is KAGVTQTPRYLIKTRGQQVTLSCSPISGHRSVSWYQQTPGQGLQFLFEYFSETQRNKGNFPGRFSGRQFSNSRSEMNVSTLELGDSALYLCASSKQAGGAGELFFGEGSRLTVL.

This clone has just one count. The chain couples TRBV30 to TRBJ1-2, with D unresolved. The CDR3 has 14 residues. Deletions cut 2 bases from V and 7 bases from J, with 17 bases between. In germline, CDR1 is GTSNPN, CDR2 SVGIG (reference sequence). CDR3 DNA sequence: TGTGCCTGGAGTCCGGAGACCCCGAGGAGTGGCTACACCTTC. Encoded protein: CAWSPETPRSGYTF.

This clone was counted once. V gene TRBV9 combines with J gene TRBJ2-1; TRBD2 aligns across 13 bases. Unmatched junction bases numbered 5, after V lost 1 base and J lost 4 bases. This CDR3 contains 17 residues. Germline V lookup: CDR1 SGDLS, CDR2 YYNGEE. The CDR3 loop reads CASSVRLAGGTYNEQFF. In DNA, the CDR3 is TGTGCCAGCAGCGTAAGACTAGCGGGGGGAACTTACAATGAGCAGTTCTTC.

The chain employs TRBV4-1 and TRBJ2-7; 8 nucleotides align to TRBD2. Per germline, CDR1 MGHRA and CDR2 YSYEKL. CDR3 length: 16 amino acids. V was pared by 4 bases and J by 3 bases, with 11 bases of the junction left unmatched. The CDR3 DNA reads TGCGCCAGCAGCCGAGATACCTCTAGCGGGTTCTACGAGCAGTACTTC. It codes for CASSRDTSSGFYEQYF.

This sequence joins TRBV19 and TRBJ1-2, with no clear D. V lost 4 bases and J lost 2, with 8 bases in between. This CDR3 has 13 residues. From germline, CDR1 is LNHDA and CDR2 SQIVND (reference sequence). In nucleotides, the CDR3 is TGTGCCAGTAGTAGCAAGGAAAACTATGGCTACACCTTC. Translated, it gives CASSSKENYGYTF. The full variable domain, rest sourced from reference TRBV19 and TRBJ1-2, is DGGITQSPKYLFRKEGQNVTLSCEQNLNHDAMYWYRQDPGQGLRLIYYSQIVNDFQKGDIAEGYSVSREKKESFPLTVTSAQKNPTAFYLCASSSKENYGYTFGSGTRLTVV.

The rearrangement links TRBV12-3 or TRBV12-4 to TRBJ2-2, with a tentative D call TRBD2 (5 bases). This CDR3 is built from 13 residues. Trimming left V 3 bases short and J 8 bases short, with 10 bases between. CDR3 coding DNA: TGTGCCAGCAGTTTCCTAGCAGCAGGGGAGCTGTTTTTT. This translates into CASSFLAAGELFF.

Only a few counts were recorded for this clone. J is TRBJ2-7 and V is TRBV12-5, with D possibly being TRBD2 (6 bases). Germline CDR1 is LGHNT and CDR2 is FRNRAP. V lost 1 base to trimming and J lost 3 bases, with 22 bases between them. The CDR3 length is 18 residues. This chain's CDR3 is CASGLADGGEAKVYEQYF. DNA for the CDR3: TGTGCTAGTGGTTTGGCCGACGGGGGAGAGGCCAAGGTCTACGAGCAGTACTTC.

The chain couples TRBV7-6 to TRBJ2-3, with 15 bases that match TRBD2. This CDR3 is built from 17 residues. J gave up 5 bases and V 5 bases, and 8 bases lay outside the gene matches. CDR1 is SGHVS and CDR2 is FNYEAQ in the germline V gene. CDR3 region: CASSHGLAGGLGDTQYF. The CDR3 nucleotides read TGTGCCAGCAGCCACGGACTAGCGGGAGGGCTGGGAGATACGCAGTATTTT.

The gene calls are TRBV2 and TRBJ2-2, with 9 bases matching TRBD1. CDR3 length: 15 residues. J was trimmed by 5 bases and V by 7 bases; bases with no gene match: 8. CDR1 SNHLY and CDR2 FYNNEI come from the germline V gene. In nucleotides, the CDR3 is TGTGCCAGCAACGTCGACAGGGGGAATACCGGGGAGCTGTTTTTT. Protein: CASNVDRGNTGELFF.